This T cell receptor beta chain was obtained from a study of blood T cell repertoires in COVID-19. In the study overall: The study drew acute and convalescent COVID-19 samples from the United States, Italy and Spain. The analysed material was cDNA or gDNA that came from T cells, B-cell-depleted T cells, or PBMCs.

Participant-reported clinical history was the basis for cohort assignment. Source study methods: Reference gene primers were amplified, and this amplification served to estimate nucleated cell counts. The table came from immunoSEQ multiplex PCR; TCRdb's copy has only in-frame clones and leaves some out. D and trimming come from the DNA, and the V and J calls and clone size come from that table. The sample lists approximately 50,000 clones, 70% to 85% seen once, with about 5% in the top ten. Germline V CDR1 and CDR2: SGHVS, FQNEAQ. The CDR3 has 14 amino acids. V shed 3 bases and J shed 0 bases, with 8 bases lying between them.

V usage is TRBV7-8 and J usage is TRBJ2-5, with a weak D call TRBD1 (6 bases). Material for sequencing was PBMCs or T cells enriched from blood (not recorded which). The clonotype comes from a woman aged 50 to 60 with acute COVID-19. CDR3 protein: CASSFHRDQETQYF. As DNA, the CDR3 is TGTGCCAGCAGCTTCCACAGGGACCAAGAGACCCAGTACTTC. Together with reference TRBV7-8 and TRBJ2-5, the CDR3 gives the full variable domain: GAGVSQSPRYKVAKRGQDVALRCDPISGHVSLFWYQQALGQGPEFLTYFQNEAQLDKSGLPSDRFFAERPEGSVSTLKIQRTQQEDSAVYLCASSFHRDQETQYFGPGTRLLVL.